Listed here are 22 T cell receptor beta chains from one sample, sequenced in a study of T cells in women clearing cervical HPV infection. Measured with immunoSEQ multiplex PCR; TCRdb has only the in-frame clones, and not every one. This repertoire comprises about 20,000 clones; its ten largest clones make up 4.5% to 5%. Input material: blood buffy coat. These TCRs come from a woman aged 18 to 75 with a cervical HPV16 infection that either progressed to CIN3+ or cleared (not recorded which).

As concerns this clone: The read stops 3 residues short of the end of the CDR3; the missing end is completed from the germline J gene. The J gene is TRBJ2-5, the V gene TRBV5-1, with D possibly matching TRBD2 (6 bases). The CDR3 runs to 16 residues. Germline V lookup: CDR1 SGHRS, CDR2 YFSETQ. V was trimmed by 3 bases and J by 4 bases, leaving 19 bases between them. CDR3 bases read: TGCGCCAGCAGCTCCAACCCGGGACTTGCCTCAGAGACC. This codes for CASSSNPGLASET. From start to end, the CDR3 is CASSSNPGLASETQYF. The entire variable domain, with the rest obtained from reference TRBV5-1 and TRBJ2-5, is as follows: KAGVTQTPRYLIKTRGQQVTLSCSPISGHRSVSWYQQTPGQGLQFLFEYFSETQRNKGNFPGRFSGRQFSNSRSEMNVSTLELGDSALYLCASSSNPGLASETQYFGPGTRLLVL.

As concerns this clone: The CDR3 goes on 3 residues after the read ends, and that part is filled in from the germline J gene. The chain combines TRBV5-6 with TRBJ1-4; 10 bases agree with TRBD1. V lost 1 base and J lost 8; bases outside the gene matches: 5. The CDR3 sequence is 15 residues long. The germline CDR1 and CDR2 sequences are SGHDT and YYEEEE. CDR3 sequence: CASSLQDRGQEKLFF. The DNA read from the CDR3 is TGTGCCAGCAGCTTGCAAGACAGGGGGCAGGAAAAA.

A word on this clone: The read terminates 3 residues ahead of where the CDR3 ends, so the germline J gene completes it. The rearrangement links TRBV5-4 to TRBJ2-5; D possibly corresponds to TRBD1 (6 bases). Germline V CDR1 and CDR2: SGHNT, YYREEE (reference sequence). This CDR3 is built from 13 residues. The ends were cut back, 3 bases at V and 4 bases at J, with 10 bases in the middle. The CDR3 bases that were read are TGTGCCAGCAGCTCCCAGGGGTTAGAGACC. Protein: CASSSQGLET. In full, the CDR3 reads CASSSQGLETQYF. The variable domain in full, completed from reference TRBV5-4 and TRBJ2-5, reads ETGVTQSPTHLIKTRGQQVTLRCSSQSGHNTVSWYQQALGQGPQFIFQYYREEENGRGNFPPRFSGLQFPNYSSELNVNALELDDSALYLCASSSQGLETQYFGPGTRLLVL.

As concerns this clone: The CDR3 end is not reached by the read, which stops 3 residues before it; the germline J gene fills it in. This chain links TRBV6-2 or TRBV6-3 with TRBJ2-3; the match to TRBD2 covers 10 bases. Germline CDR1 and CDR2: MNHEY and SVGEGT. The CDR3 is 16 residues long. The part of the CDR3 DNA that was read is TGTGCCAGCAGTTACGTGGAGGCTAGCGGGGGAGAGACG. It codes for CASSYVEASGGET. The full CDR3 reads CASSYVEASGGETQYF.

Points on this clone: Read data end 3 residues before the CDR3 end; the end is taken from the germline J gene. The rearrangement links TRBV10-3 to TRBJ1-6; TRBD1 aligns across 9 bases. The J segment lost 5 bases and the V segment lost 6 bases, leaving 5 bases of the junction unmatched. Germline CDR1 reads ENHRY; CDR2 reads SYGVKD. The CDR3 is 15 residues long. The sequenced CDR3 bases are TGTGCCATCAGGGAACAGGGGGCCAATAATTCACCC. Its translation: CAIREQGANNSP. The full-length CDR3 reads as CAIREQGANNSPLHF.

Notes on this clone: Read sequence stops 3 residues before the CDR3 end, and the germline J gene provides the missing end. The chain recombines TRBV19 with TRBJ1-3; D is undetermined. Trimming stripped 6 bases from V and 0 bases from J, with 12 bases between. Per germline, CDR1 LNHDA and CDR2 SQIVND (reference sequence). This CDR3 has 15 residues. The CDR3 DNA, read in part, is TGTGCCAGTAGCCGCCCGGGGAACTCTGGAAACACC. This sequence encodes CASSRPGNSGNT. The CDR3, in full, reads CASSRPGNSGNTIYF.

In regard to this clone: The missing CDR3 end, 3 residues past where the read stops, is filled in from the germline J gene. This chain links TRBV19 with TRBJ2-5; 14 bases fit TRBD2. V lost 2 bases and J lost 4; bases outside the gene matches: 9. The CDR3 extends over 18 amino acids. CDR1 LNHDA and CDR2 SQIVND come from the germline V gene (reference sequence). The CDR3 sequence is CASSIRGLAGELGETQYF. CDR3 bases read: TGTGCCAGTAGTATAAGGGGACTAGCGGGGGAACTGGGAGAGACC.

The CDR3 reads CASRDSSYNEQFF. The CDR3 bases that were read are TGTGCCAGCCGGGACAGCTCCTACAATGAG. The chain has TRBV7-8 and TRBJ2-1; 7 bases match TRBD1. The read falls 3 residues short of the CDR3 end, and the missing part is taken from the germline J gene. Trimming took 8 bases from V and 0 from J; bases not matched to a gene: 1. Per the germline V gene, CDR1 is SGHVS and CDR2 is FQNEAQ. CDR3 length: 13 residues.

On this clone: The CDR3 end is not reached by the read, which stops 3 residues before it; the germline J gene fills it in. The V and J genes are TRBV5-4 and TRBJ1-6, with 7 positions matching TRBD1. V shed 0 bases and J 7 bases; nucleotides not matched to a gene: 4. Germline lookup yields CDR1 SGHNT and CDR2 YYREEE (reference sequence). CDR3 length equals 15 residues. The CDR3 bases that were read are TGTGCCAGCAGCTTGGAAAGGGGGCAAAATTCACCC. Its translation: CASSLERGQNSP. The CDR3 as a whole reads CASSLERGQNSPLHF.

With respect to this clone: The read stops 3 residues short of the end of the CDR3; the missing end is completed from the germline J gene. The chain couples TRBV20-1 to TRBJ1-1; 10 bases are a match to TRBD1. This CDR3 comprises 15 residues. V shed 6 bases, J shed 1 base, and the junction held 8 bases outside the gene matches. Germline V gene sequence: CDR1 DFQATT, CDR2 SNEGSKA (reference sequence). CDR3 in amino acids: CSADRTGGRNTEAFF. Incomplete CDR3 DNA: TGCAGTGCCGACCGGACAGGGGGAAGGAACACTGAA.

Points on this clone: The DNA ends 3 residues before the CDR3 does, and the rest of the CDR3 is filled in from the germline J gene. The chain joins TRBV18 to TRBJ1-6, with D perhaps matching TRBD1 (6 bases). In germline, CDR1 is KGHSH, CDR2 LQKENI. V was cut by 3 bases and J by 0 bases, with 15 bases left in between. This CDR3 is 18 amino acids long. The sequenced part of the CDR3 DNA is TGTGCCAGCTCACCCTCAGGACAGTCAAGCTCCTATAATTCACCC. As protein: CASSPSGQSSSYNSP. The whole CDR3 protein reads CASSPSGQSSSYNSPLHF.

Worth noting for this clone: The CDR3 goes on 3 residues after the read ends, and that part is filled in from the germline J gene. The gene calls are TRBV6-2 or TRBV6-3 and TRBJ2-2; 11 bases fit TRBD2. V was pared by 6 bases and J by 5 bases, with 11 bases of the junction left unmatched. The length of the CDR3 is 17 residues. Per the germline V gene, CDR1 is MNHEY and CDR2 is SVGEGT. The sequenced part of the CDR3 DNA is TGTGCCAGCAGCCCCGTTGTAGCGGGAGGGGGGACCGGGGAG. It translates to CASSPVVAGGGTGE. The whole CDR3 sequence reads CASSPVVAGGGTGELFF.

In regard to this clone: From the germline J gene comes the end of the CDR3, since the read stops 3 residues before it. The genes are TRBV19 and TRBJ1-2, with a possible D match to TRBD1 (5 bases). The CDR3 totals 15 residues. CDR1 is LNHDA, CDR2 SQIVND, per germline (reference sequence). Partial CDR3 DNA: TGTGCCAGTAGTGGGCCTAGCGGGGGGAGATACGAC. This gives the protein CASSGPSGGRYD. The CDR3 in full is CASSGPSGGRYDYTF.

For this clone: The CDR3 end lies 3 residues beyond the end of the read and is filled in from the germline J gene. This chain links TRBV19 with TRBJ1-5; the D gene is possibly TRBD1 (6 bases). The CDR3 spans 16 residues. The V end was cut by 5 bases, the J end by 1 base, with 15 bases between. Germline loops: CDR1 LNHDA, CDR2 SQIVND (reference sequence). CDR3: CASSAQQGSSNQPQHF. The covered CDR3 bases are TGTGCCAGTAGTGCGCAACAGGGAAGCAGCAATCAGCCC. The variable domain in full, with the rest retrieved from reference TRBV19 and TRBJ1-5, is DGGITQSPKYLFRKEGQNVTLSCEQNLNHDAMYWYRQDPGQGLRLIYYSQIVNDFQKGDIAEGYSVSREKKESFPLTVTSAQKNPTAFYLCASSAQQGSSNQPQHFGDGTRLSIL.

Worth noting for this clone: From the germline J gene comes the end of the CDR3, since the read stops 3 residues before it. V usage is TRBV20-1 and J usage is TRBJ2-3; TRBD2 matches at 9 bases. Germline V gives CDR1 DFQATT, CDR2 SNEGSKA (reference sequence). CDR3 length: 13 amino acids. CDR3 sequence reads: CSARPLAGSTQYF. The DNA read from the CDR3 is TGCAGTGCAAGACCCCTAGCGGGGTCCACG.

A note on this clone: The read comes to an end 3 residues before the CDR3 does, leaving the germline J gene to fill in the end. The rearrangement joins TRBV5-1 to TRBJ2-7; 10 nucleotides line up with TRBD1. This CDR3 is 14 amino acids long. Looked up from germline, CDR1 is SGHRS and CDR2 is YFSETQ. V was clipped by 5 bases and J by 6 bases; unmatched bases: 8. The CDR3: CASSSTGGTGEQYF. The sequenced CDR3 bases are TGCGCCAGCAGTTCGACAGGGGGCACGGGCGAG.

In regard to this clone: The read terminates 3 residues ahead of where the CDR3 ends, so the germline J gene completes it. This chain joins TRBV7-7 and TRBJ2-1, with TRBD1 identical over 9 bases. This CDR3 comprises 16 residues. V was pared by 4 bases and J by 0 bases, with 4 bases of the junction left unmatched. Germline lookup yields CDR1 SSHAT and CDR2 FNYEAQ (reference sequence). Incomplete CDR3 DNA: TGTGCCAGCAGCTCTACGACAGGGGGCTCCTACAATGAG. This translates into CASSSTTGGSYNE. The complete CDR3 protein is CASSSTTGGSYNEQFF. The full variable domain, its missing parts supplied by reference TRBV7-7 and TRBJ2-1, is GAGVSQSPRYKVTKRGQDVTLRCDPISSHATLYWYQQALGQGPEFLTYFNYEAQPDKSGLPSDRFSAERPEGSISTLTIQRTEQRDSAMYRCASSSTTGGSYNEQFFGPGTRLTVL.

On this clone: The CDR3 extends 3 residues past the end of the read, so its final part is completed from the germline J gene. The rearrangement uses TRBV6-1 and TRBJ1-6; a possible D gene is TRBD1 (5 bases). Germline V gives CDR1 MNHNS, CDR2 SASEGT. CDR3 length: 16 amino acids. The V gene lost 1 base and the J gene lost 4 bases, with 11 bases spanning the gap. The part of the CDR3 DNA that was read is TGTGCCAGCAGTGAAGAGTCCGGGGGGTATAATTCACCC. Translated: CASSEESGGYNSP. The entire CDR3 is CASSEESGGYNSPLHF.

Details on this clone: From the germline J gene comes the end of the CDR3, since the read stops 3 residues before it. The chain is built from TRBV7-9 and TRBJ2-4, with a weak D call TRBD2 (6 bases). The CDR3 sequence is 14 residues long. CDR1 SEHNR and CDR2 FQNEAQ come from the germline V gene (reference sequence). CDR3 DNA (partial): TGTGCCAGCAGCTTAGATCACGGCCGGCGGGGT. This codes for CASSLDHGRRG. The entire CDR3 protein reads CASSLDHGRRGQYF.

Comment on this clone: The read is 3 residues too short to cover the CDR3 end, so that end is filled in from the germline J gene. The chain combines TRBV7-9 with TRBJ1-2; D unresolved. V was pared by 5 bases and J by 4 bases, with 14 bases between. Per germline, CDR1 SEHNR and CDR2 FQNEAQ (reference sequence). This CDR3 is built from 14 residues. Partial CDR3 DNA: TGTGCCAGCAGCCCACCTTGGCTGTTCTATGGC. Its protein product is CASSPPWLFYG. The full CDR3 protein is CASSPPWLFYGYTF. Together with reference TRBV7-9 and TRBJ1-2, the CDR3 gives the full variable domain: DTGVSQNPRHKITKRGQNVTFRCDPISEHNRLYWYRQTLGQGPEFLTYFQNEAQLEKSRLLSDRFSAERPKGSFSTLEIQRTEQGDSAMYLCASSPPWLFYGYTFGSGTRLTVV.

On this clone: The CDR3 goes on 3 residues after the read ends, and that part is filled in from the germline J gene. The J gene is TRBJ1-1, the V gene TRBV5-1, with TRBD1 identical over 8 bases. V trimming: 4 bases; J trimming: 3 bases; junction bases outside the gene matches: 20. Germline assignment: CDR1 SGHRS and CDR2 YFSETQ. This CDR3 has 19 amino acids. Incomplete CDR3 DNA: TGCGCCAGCAGCATACCATTGAACCGCAGGGGGCGTAGGGACACTGAA. It translates to CASSIPLNRRGRRDTE. The CDR3 in full is CASSIPLNRRGRRDTEAFF.

About this clone itself: The CDR3 is cut off 3 residues early in the read; its end comes from the germline J gene. The chain recombines TRBV2 with TRBJ2-7; maybe TRBD1 (6 bases). Germline V lookup: CDR1 SNHLY, CDR2 FYNNEI. The CDR3 is 12 residues long. Trimming took 7 bases from V and 0 from J, leaving 7 bases between them. The CDR3 reads CASKQGSYEQYF. CDR3 DNA (partial): TGTGCCAGCAAACAGGGCTCCTACGAG.